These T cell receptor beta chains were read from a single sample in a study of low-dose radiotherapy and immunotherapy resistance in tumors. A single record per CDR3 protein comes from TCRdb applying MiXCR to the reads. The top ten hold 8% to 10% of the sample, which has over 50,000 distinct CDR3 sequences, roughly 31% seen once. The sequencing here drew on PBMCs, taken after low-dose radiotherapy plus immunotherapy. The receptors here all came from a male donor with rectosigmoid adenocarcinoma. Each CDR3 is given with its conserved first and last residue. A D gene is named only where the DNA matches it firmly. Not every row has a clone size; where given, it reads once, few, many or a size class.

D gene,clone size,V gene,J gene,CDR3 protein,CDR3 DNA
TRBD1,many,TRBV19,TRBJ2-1,CASSIVGQGSSYNEQFF,TGTGCCAGTAGTATAGTCGGACAGGGTAGCTCCTACAATGAGCAGTTCTTC
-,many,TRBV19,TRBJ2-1,CASSIQRGAYNEQFF,TGTGCCAGTAGTATACAGCGAGGGGCCTACAATGAGCAGTTCTTC
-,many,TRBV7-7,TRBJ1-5,CASSMDRNNQPQHF,TGTGCCAGCAGCATGGACAGAAACAATCAGCCCCAGCATTTT
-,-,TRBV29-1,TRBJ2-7,CSVVRVFYEQYF,TGCAGCGTTGTAAGGGTTTTCTACGAGCAGTACTTC
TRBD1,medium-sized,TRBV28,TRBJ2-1,CASSSPGQGADEQFF,TGTGCCAGCAGTTCGCCGGGACAGGGGGCCGATGAGCAGTTCTTC
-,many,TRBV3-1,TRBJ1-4,CASSQVPHQPGTNEKLFF,TGTGCCAGCAGCCAAGTGCCTCACCAACCCGGAACTAATGAAAAACTGTTTTTT
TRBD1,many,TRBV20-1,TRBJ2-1,CSARASQGANEQFF,TGCAGTGCCAGAGCGTCCCAGGGGGCGAATGAGCAGTTCTTC
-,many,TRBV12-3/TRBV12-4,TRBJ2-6,CASSSRGPSSGANVLTF,TGTGCCAGCAGTTCCCGTGGTCCCTCCTCTGGGGCCAACGTCCTGACTTTC
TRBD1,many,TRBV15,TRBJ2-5,CATSRDGQDQETQYF,TGTGCCACCAGCAGAGACGGACAGGACCAAGAGACCCAGTACTTC
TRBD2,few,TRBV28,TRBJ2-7,CASSRSAGRAKQYF,TGTGCCAGCAGTCGAAGCGCGGGGAGGGCAAAGCAGTACTTC
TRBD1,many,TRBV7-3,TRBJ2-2,CASSLQGASGELFF,TGTGCCAGCAGCTTACAGGGGGCGAGCGGGGAGCTGTTTTTT
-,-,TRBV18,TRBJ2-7,CASSHILAWQYF,TGTGCCAGCTCACACATCCTTGCATGGCAGTACTTC
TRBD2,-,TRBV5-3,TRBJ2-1,CARSGGGPAVNEQFF,TGTGCCAGAAGCGGGGGAGGGCCGGCCGTCAATGAGCAGTTCTTC
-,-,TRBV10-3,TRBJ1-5,CAISEEISNQPQHF,TGTGCCATCAGTGAGGAGATAAGCAATCAGCCCCAGCATTTT
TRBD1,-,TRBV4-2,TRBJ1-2,CASSQEGQGNYGYTF,TGTGCCAGCAGCCAAGAGGGACAGGGTAACTATGGCTACACCTTC
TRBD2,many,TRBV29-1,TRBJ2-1,CSVGTLAGPSYNEQFF,TGCAGCGTCGGTACGTTAGCGGGACCCTCCTACAATGAGCAGTTCTTC
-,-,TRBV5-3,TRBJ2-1,CASSLTPSSYNEQFF,TGTGCCAGCAGCTTGACACCGAGCTCCTACAATGAGCAGTTCTTC
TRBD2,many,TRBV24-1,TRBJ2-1,CATSARWGGNEQFF,TGTGCCACCAGTGCTCGATGGGGGGGCAATGAGCAGTTCTTC
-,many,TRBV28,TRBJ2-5,CASSSQGRGRIQYF,TGTGCCAGCAGTTCCCAGGGACGGGGACGGATCCAGTACTTC
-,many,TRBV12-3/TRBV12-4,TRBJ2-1,CASNSRGAGIYNEQFF,TGTGCCAGCAACTCAAGGGGAGCAGGGATCTACAATGAGCAGTTCTTC
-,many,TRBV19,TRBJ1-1,CASSIDGITEAFF,TGTGCCAGTAGTATAGACGGGATCACTGAAGCTTTCTTT
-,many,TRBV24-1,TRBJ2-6,CATSDQPLTTGGANVLTF,TGTGCCACCAGTGATCAACCCCTTACAACGGGGGGGGCCAACGTCCTGACTTTC
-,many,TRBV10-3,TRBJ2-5,CAISGGETQYF,TGTGCCATCAGTGGCGGGGAGACCCAGTACTTC
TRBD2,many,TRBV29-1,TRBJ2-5,CSALGSGTQETQYF,TGCAGCGCACTGGGGAGCGGGACCCAAGAGACCCAGTACTTC
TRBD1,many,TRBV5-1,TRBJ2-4,CASSSAWSGGADIQYF,TGCGCCAGCAGCTCCGCTTGGTCAGGGGGCGCGGACATTCAGTACTTC
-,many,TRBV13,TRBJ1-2,CASSSRESGYTF,TGTGCCAGCAGCTCCCGGGAGTCTGGCTACACCTTC
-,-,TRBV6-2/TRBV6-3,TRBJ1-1,CASSENTGMNTEAFF,TGTGCCAGCAGTGAAAATACAGGGATGAACACTGAAGCTTTCTTT
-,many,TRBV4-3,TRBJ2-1,CASSQVVRSNEQFF,TGCGCCAGCAGCCAAGTGGTCCGGAGCAATGAGCAGTTCTTC
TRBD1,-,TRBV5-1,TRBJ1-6,CASSLDDRVGPLHF,TGCGCCAGCAGCTTGGACGACAGGGTGGGTCCCCTCCACTTT
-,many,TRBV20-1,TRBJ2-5,CSAIDSQETQYF,TGCAGTGCTATAGACAGCCAAGAGACCCAGTACTTC
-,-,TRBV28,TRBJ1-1,CASSVGNRATEAFF,TGTGCCAGCAGTGTGGGGAACAGGGCCACTGAAGCTTTCTTT
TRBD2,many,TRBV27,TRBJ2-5,CASSTGTSGGGYQETQYF,TGTGCCAGCAGTACCGGGACTAGCGGGGGGGGGTACCAAGAGACCCAGTACTTC
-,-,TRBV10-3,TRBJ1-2,CAISIGHYGYTF,TGTGCCATCAGTATCGGACACTATGGCTACACCTTC
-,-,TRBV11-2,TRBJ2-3,CASSFGPADTQYF,TGTGCCAGCAGCTTCGGACCCGCGGATACGCAGTATTTT
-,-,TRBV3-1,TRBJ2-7,CASSQASSGEQYF,TGTGCCAGCAGCCAAGCATCAAGCGGCGAGCAGTACTTC
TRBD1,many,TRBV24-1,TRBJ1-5,CATSGKTGAQPQHF,TGTGCCACCAGTGGTAAGACAGGGGCTCAGCCCCAGCATTTT
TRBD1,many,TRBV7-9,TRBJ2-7,CASSSRGTGSYEQYF,TGTGCCAGCAGCTCTAGGGGGACAGGGTCCTACGAGCAGTACTTC
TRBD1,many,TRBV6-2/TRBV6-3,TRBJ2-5,CASSYGTEEETQYF,TGTGCCAGCAGTTACGGGACAGAGGAAGAGACCCAGTACTTC
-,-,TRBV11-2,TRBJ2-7,CASSLVGSAYEQYF,TGTGCCAGCAGCTTAGTCGGATCGGCCTACGAGCAGTACTTC
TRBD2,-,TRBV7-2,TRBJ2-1,CASSATSGGDEQFF,TGTGCCAGCAGCGCGACTAGCGGGGGGGATGAGCAGTTCTTC
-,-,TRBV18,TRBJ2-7,CASSSGANYEQYF,TGTGCCAGCTCATCGGGAGCCAACTACGAGCAGTACTTC
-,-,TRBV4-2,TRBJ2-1,CASSQTLSHATSYNEQFF,TGTGCCAGCAGCCAGACCTTGTCCCACGCAACTTCCTACAATGAGCAGTTCTTC
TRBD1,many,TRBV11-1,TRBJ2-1,CASSFKRTGGNEQFF,TGTGCCAGCAGCTTCAAAAGGACAGGGGGCAATGAGCAGTTCTTC
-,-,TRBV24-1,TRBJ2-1,CATSVSKLRGGSGEQFF,TGTGCCACCAGTGTGTCTAAATTGAGGGGCGGTTCCGGTGAGCAGTTCTTC
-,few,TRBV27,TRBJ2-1,CASSFFNEQFF,TGTGCCAGCAGTTTCTTCAATGAGCAGTTCTTC
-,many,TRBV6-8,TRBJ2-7,CASSSTGGEQYF,TGTGCCAGCAGTTCGACCGGCGGGGAGCAGTACTTC
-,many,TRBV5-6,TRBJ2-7,CASSSDPGNEQYF,TGTGCCAGCAGTTCAGACCCAGGCAACGAGCAGTACTTC
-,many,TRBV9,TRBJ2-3,CASSGRTDTDTQYF,TGTGCCAGCAGCGGCCGGACAGACACAGATACGCAGTATTTT
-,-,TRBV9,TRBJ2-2,CASSTLTARPEELFF,TGTGCCAGCAGCACCCTGACGGCTCGGCCGGAGGAGCTGTTTTTT
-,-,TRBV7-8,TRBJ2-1,CASSFPETYNEQFF,TGTGCCAGCAGCTTCCCGGAGACCTACAATGAGCAGTTCTTC
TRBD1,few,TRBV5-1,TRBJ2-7,CASSGQGSYEQYF,TGCGCCAGCTCGGGACAGGGCTCCTACGAGCAGTACTTC
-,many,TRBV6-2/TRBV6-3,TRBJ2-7,CASSAGGGYEQYF,TGTGCCAGCAGTGCAGGGGGAGGCTACGAGCAGTACTTC
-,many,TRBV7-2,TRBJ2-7,CASSPLFGGLSYEQYF,TGTGCCAGCAGCCCCCTCTTCGGGGGACTCTCCTACGAGCAGTACTTC
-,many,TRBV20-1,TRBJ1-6,CSARDGRDLSPLHF,TGCAGTGCTAGAGATGGGAGAGATTTGTCGCCCCTCCACTTT